Sequencing of this TCR beta chain was carried out in a study of technical replicates of blood from several donors. Profiling relied on immunoSEQ multiplex PCR, and the TCRdb table lists in-frame clones only, not all of them. The table shows around 78,000 clones, with about 94% occurring only once. The CDR3 extends over 15 amino acids. Between the trimmed V and J ends, which lost 6 bases and 3 bases, there was a span of 15 bases. The germline V gene has CDR1 MNHEY and CDR2 SMNVEV (reference sequence). The specimen sequenced was T cells isolated from PBMCs. V gene TRBV27 combines with J gene TRBJ2-1; maybe TRBD2 (6 bases). This receptor was taken from a human donor in good health. CDR3 sequence (DNA): TGTGCCAGCAGACACCCGGGACTCAGCTACAATGAGCAGTTCTTC. This codes for CASRHPGLSYNEQFF.